The clone carrying this TCR beta chain was found once. Its antigen is as yet unknown. One junction end disagrees with the germline gene, perhaps due to a read error. This entry comes from a study of cytomegalovirus exposure and HLA in healthy donors. Germline V gives CDR1 SEHNR, CDR2 FQNEAQ (reference sequence). The CDR3 consists of 15 residues. Regarding the study as a whole: The classifier reportedly diagnosed cytomegalovirus status with high specificity and sensitivity.

In the PCR, 60 Vbeta and 13 Jbeta primers were used. The repertoire was sequenced with immunoSEQ multiplex PCR; TCRdb's copy has only in-frame clones and lacks some. The repertoire holds some 130,000 clones, with around 77% as singletons. The sequence came from a male donor in good health and CMV-seropositive. The sample was PBMCs. This chain links TRBV7-9 with TRBJ2-1, with 12 bases lining up with TRBD1. Written as DNA, the CDR3 is TGTTCCAGCAGCACGGGACAGGGGGCGCGGAATGAGCAGTTCTTC. Its translation is CSSSTGQGARNEQFF.